This T cell receptor beta chain was observed in a study of CD8+CD57+ T cells in acquired aplastic anemia. Study-wide context: Mean yield of DNA from sorted CD4+ and CD8+ cells was approximately 3 ug.

J lost 1 base, V lost 2 bases, and 1 base had no gene match. The CDR3 covers 15 residues. The germline V gene encodes CDR1 SGHVS and CDR2 FNYEAQ. According to the study, genomic DNA was the template for TCR beta VDJ and CDR3 profiling. TCRdb called the reads again in MiXCR, with one record for every CDR3 protein. This sample has about 190,000 distinct CDR3 sequences, with over 60% found just once. The source is a human donor with severe aplastic anemia or a healthy control (not recorded which). The specimen was sorted CD4+, CD8+, or CD8+CD57+ T cells (not recorded which) from PBMCs. The chain has TRBV7-6 and TRBJ2-2, with 7 bases lining up with TRBD1. The CDR3 loop is CASSLRTGNTGELFF. CDR3 coding DNA: TGTGCCAGCAGCTTAAGGACAGGGAACACCGGGGAGCTGTTTTTT.